These 14 T cell receptor beta chains came from one sample sequenced in a study of cytomegalovirus exposure and HLA in healthy donors. This PCR relied on a set of 60 Vbeta primers and 13 Jbeta primers. Repertoires were generated with immunoSEQ multiplex PCR, while TCRdb's copy carries only in-frame clones and drops some. This sample has 150,000 to 200,000 clones, with 70% to 80% found just once. The source material was PBMCs. These receptors were obtained from a girl aged 10-17 years in good health and CMV-seropositive.

V and J are TRBV5-1 and TRBJ1-2; TRBD1 is a possible D gene (5 bases). The germline V gene encodes CDR1 SGHRS and CDR2 YFSETQ. Trimming removed 4 bases from V and 0 bases from J, with 10 bases in between. The CDR3 length is 14 residues. CDR3 region: CASSIATANYGYTF. The DNA for the CDR3 is TGCGCCAGCAGCATCGCGACAGCTAACTATGGCTACACCTTC.

The genes are TRBV11-3 and TRBJ2-3; tentative D call: TRBD1 (6 bases). Germline CDR1 is SGHNT and CDR2 is YENEEA. With 5 bases removed from V and 6 bases from J, the gap between germline ends came to 18 bases. The CDR3 consists of 15 residues. The CDR3 spells CASSRGGQIRDTQYF. In DNA, the CDR3 is TGTGCCAGCAGCAGGGGCGGACAGATCAGGGATACGCAGTATTTT.

This clone was seen a handful of times. This sequence joins TRBV4-3 and TRBJ2-5; 8 nucleotides align to TRBD2. This CDR3 has 14 residues. The V gene end was trimmed by 4 bases and the J gene end by 4 bases; junction bases not matched to a gene: 5. Germline V gene sequence: CDR1 LGHNA, CDR2 YSLEER. CDR3 protein: CASSPTGTRETQYF. The CDR3 DNA sequence: TGCGCCAGCAGCCCGACCGGGACTAGAGAGACCCAGTACTTC.

The chain has TRBV19 and TRBJ1-2; 8 bases are a match to TRBD1. The V gene end was trimmed by 10 bases and the J gene end by 6 bases; junction bases not matched to a gene: 4. The germline CDR1 and CDR2 sequences are LNHDA and SQIVND (reference sequence). The CDR3 is 11 residues long. The CDR3 coding sequence is TGTGCCACCGACAGGGGAAATGGCTACACCTTC. Translated: CATDRGNGYTF.

This clone was counted a single time. This sequence joins TRBV29-1 and TRBJ1-1; TRBD1 aligns across 9 bases. CDR3 size: 13 residues. CDR1 SQVTM and CDR2 ANQGSEA come from the germline V gene. V was pared by 5 bases and J by 7 bases, with 8 bases of the junction left unmatched. This CDR3 is CSVTRDREGEAFF. Written as DNA, the CDR3 is TGCAGCGTTACCCGGGACAGGGAAGGTGAAGCTTTCTTT.

The chain carries TRBV2 and TRBJ2-4; 7 bases agree with TRBD2. The CDR3 covers 12 residues. The germline CDR1 and CDR2 sequences are SNHLY and FYNNEI. The trim removed 8 bases at V and 12 bases at J, leaving 10 bases unmatched. CDR3 sequence reads: CASGGDYSDQYF. CDR3 DNA sequence: TGTGCCAGCGGTGGGGACTATTCGGATCAGTACTTC. Based on the CDR3 plus reference TRBV2 and TRBJ2-4, the full variable domain is EPEVTQTPSHQVTQMGQEVILRCVPISNHLYFYWYRQILGQKVEFLVSFYNNEISEKSEIFDDQFSVERPDGSNFTLKIRSTKLEDSAMYFCASGGDYSDQYFGAGTRLSVL.

The CDR3 nucleotides are TGTGCCAGCACGCTCCGGGGAGCGTCGATTGAGGCTGAAGCTTTCTTT. Protein product: CASTLRGASIEAEAFF. The chain combines TRBV7-9 with TRBJ1-1; D unresolved. Germline lookup yields CDR1 SEHNR and CDR2 FQNEAQ (reference sequence). Trimming left V 7 bases short and J 6 bases short, with 24 bases between. The CDR3 runs 16 residues.

This clone was counted a single time. The chain is built from TRBV10-1 and TRBJ2-7; perhaps TRBD1 as D (5 bases). Germline values: CDR1 WNHNN, CDR2 SYGVQD (reference sequence). V was cut by 4 bases and J by 1 base, with 8 bases left in between. The CDR3 contains 13 residues. The CDR3 loop reads CASSGAGSYEQYF. The CDR3 nucleotides read TGCGCCAGCAGTGGGGCAGGGTCCTACGAGCAGTACTTC.

This chain uses TRBV5-6 with TRBJ1-2, with D possibly TRBD1 on 6 matching bases. CDR1 and CDR2 from the germline V gene are SGHDT and YYEEEE. V lost 2 bases to trimming and J lost 4 bases, with 15 bases between them. The CDR3 spans 15 residues. The CDR3 sequence is CASSFHPQGIYGYTF. The CDR3 region has the DNA TGTGCCAGCAGCTTCCATCCGCAGGGGATCTATGGCTACACCTTC.

V and J are TRBV11-2 and TRBJ2-7, with 7 bases matching TRBD1. Trimming cost V 5 bases and J 3 bases; bases outside gene matches: 10. The CDR3 runs to 15 residues. Looked up from germline, CDR1 is SGHAT and CDR2 is FQNNGV. CDR3: CASSTEQGLVYEQYF. CDR3 DNA: TGTGCCAGCAGCACCGAACAGGGGTTGGTCTACGAGCAGTACTTC.

The chain links TRBV5-6 to TRBJ1-6, with D maybe TRBD1 (6 bases). This CDR3 comprises 16 residues. V shed 0 bases and J shed 9 bases, with 16 bases lying between them. From germline, CDR1 is SGHDT and CDR2 YYEEEE. The CDR3: CASSLAGGPTGSPLHF. CDR3 DNA sequence: TGTGCCAGCAGCTTGGCGGGGGGGCCGACGGGTTCACCCCTCCACTTT.

The chain uses TRBV6-1 and TRBJ2-7; no firm D call. Trimming removed 6 bases from V and 2 bases from J, with 8 bases in between. The CDR3 consists of 12 residues. The germline CDR1 and CDR2 sequences are MNHNS and SASEGT. As DNA, the CDR3 is TGTGCCAGCAGCCCCAGGCCCTACGAGCAGTACTTC. Its translation is CASSPRPYEQYF.

The DNA of the CDR3 is TGTGCCAGTAGTCAGGGCCTGGGGGAGCAGTACTTC. This sequence encodes CASSQGLGEQYF. The J gene is TRBJ2-7, the V gene TRBV19; possible D gene TRBD1, 5 bases. V lost 5 bases and J lost 7, with 12 bases in between. The CDR3 consists of 12 residues. Germline-derived CDR1 and CDR2 are LNHDA and SQIVND (reference sequence).

V is TRBV7-2 and J is TRBJ2-3; maybe TRBD2 (6 bases). The CDR3 is 14 residues long. The germline gives CDR1 SGHTA, CDR2 FQGNSA. Trimming removed 6 bases at V and 4 bases at J, with 14 bases between. CDR3: CASRFTSSPDTQYF. CDR3 nucleotide sequence: TGTGCCAGCAGATTCACTAGCTCCCCAGATACGCAGTATTTT.